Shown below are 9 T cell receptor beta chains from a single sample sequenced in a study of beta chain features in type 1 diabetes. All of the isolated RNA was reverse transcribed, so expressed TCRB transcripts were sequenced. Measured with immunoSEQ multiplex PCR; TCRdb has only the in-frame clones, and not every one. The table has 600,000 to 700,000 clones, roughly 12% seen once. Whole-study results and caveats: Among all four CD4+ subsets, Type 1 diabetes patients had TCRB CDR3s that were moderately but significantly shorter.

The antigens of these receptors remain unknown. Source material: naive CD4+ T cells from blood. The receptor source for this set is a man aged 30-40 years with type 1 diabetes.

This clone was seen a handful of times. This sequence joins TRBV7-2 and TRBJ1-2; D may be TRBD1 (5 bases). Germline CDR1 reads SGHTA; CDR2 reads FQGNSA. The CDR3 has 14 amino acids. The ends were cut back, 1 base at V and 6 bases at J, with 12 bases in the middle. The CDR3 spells CASSLEEQVDGYTF. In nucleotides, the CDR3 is TGTGCCAGCAGCTTAGAGGAACAGGTGGATGGCTACACCTTC.

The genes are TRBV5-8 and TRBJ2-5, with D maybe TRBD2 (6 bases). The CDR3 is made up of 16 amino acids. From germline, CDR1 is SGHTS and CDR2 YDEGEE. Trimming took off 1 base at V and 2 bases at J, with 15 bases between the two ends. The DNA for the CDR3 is TGTGCCAGCAGCTTGTGGAGGGCAGGAGGGCAAGAGACCCAGTACTTC. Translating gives CASSLWRAGGQETQYF. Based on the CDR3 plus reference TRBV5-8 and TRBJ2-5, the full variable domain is EAGVTQSPTHLIKTRGQQATLRCSPISGHTSVYWYQQALGLGLQFLLWYDEGEERNRGNFPPRFSGRQFPNYSSELNVNALELEDSALYLCASSLWRAGGQETQYFGPGTRLLVL.

The CDR3 region has the DNA TGTGCCAGCAGTATGACAGGGAAGGCAGATACGCAGTATTTT. This translates into CASSMTGKADTQYF. The chain employs TRBV6-1 and TRBJ2-3; the match to TRBD1 covers 7 bases. This CDR3 region has 14 residues. Per the germline V gene, CDR1 is MNHNS and CDR2 is SASEGT. Trimming took 5 bases from V and 4 from J; bases not matched to a gene: 6.

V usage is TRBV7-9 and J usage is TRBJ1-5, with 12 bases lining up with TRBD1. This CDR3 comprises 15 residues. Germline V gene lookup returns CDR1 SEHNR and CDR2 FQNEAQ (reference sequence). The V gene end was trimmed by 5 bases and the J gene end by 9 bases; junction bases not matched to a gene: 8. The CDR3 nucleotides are TGTGCCAGCAGCCCCTCCGGGACAGGGGGCCGGCCCCAGCATTTT. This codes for CASSPSGTGGRPQHF.

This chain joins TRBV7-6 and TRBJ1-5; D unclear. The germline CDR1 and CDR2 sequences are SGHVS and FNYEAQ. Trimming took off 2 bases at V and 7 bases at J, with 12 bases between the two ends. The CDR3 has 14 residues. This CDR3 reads CASSLLGLGQPQHF. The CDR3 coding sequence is TGTGCCAGCAGCTTATTAGGGTTGGGACAGCCCCAGCATTTT.

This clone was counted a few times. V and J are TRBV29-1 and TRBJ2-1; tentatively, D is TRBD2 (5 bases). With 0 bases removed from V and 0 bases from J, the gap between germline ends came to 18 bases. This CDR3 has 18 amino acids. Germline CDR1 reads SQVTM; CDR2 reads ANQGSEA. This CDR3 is CSVEDSRDGSSSYNEQFF. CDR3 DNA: TGCAGCGTTGAAGATTCCCGGGATGGAAGTAGCTCCTACAATGAGCAGTTCTTC.

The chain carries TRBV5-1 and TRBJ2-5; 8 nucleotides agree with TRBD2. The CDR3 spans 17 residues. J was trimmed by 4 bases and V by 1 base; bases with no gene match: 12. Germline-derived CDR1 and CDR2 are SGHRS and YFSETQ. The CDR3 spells CASSLRSGGALGETQYF. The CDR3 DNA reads TGCGCCAGCAGCTTGAGGAGCGGGGGAGCCTTAGGAGAGACCCAGTACTTC.

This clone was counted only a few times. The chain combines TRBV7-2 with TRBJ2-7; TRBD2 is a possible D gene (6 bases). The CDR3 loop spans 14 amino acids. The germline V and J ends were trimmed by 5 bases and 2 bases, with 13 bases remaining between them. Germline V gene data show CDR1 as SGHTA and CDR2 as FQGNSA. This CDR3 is CASSRDGRTYEQYF. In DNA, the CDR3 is TGTGCCAGCAGCAGAGACGGGAGAACCTACGAGCAGTACTTC.

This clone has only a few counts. CDR3 DNA sequence: TGTGCCAGCAGCCCTATTCAGGGTGCAGTCCAGCCCCAGCATTTT. Translated: CASSPIQGAVQPQHF. This rearrangement joins TRBV6-6 to TRBJ1-5; D is possibly TRBD1 (5 bases). The ends were cut back, 6 bases at V and 7 bases at J, with 19 bases in the middle. This CDR3 has 15 residues. Germline V gives CDR1 MNHNY, CDR2 SVGAGI (reference sequence).